This T cell receptor beta chain was recorded in a study of technical replicates of blood from a few donors. TCRdb's table, derived via immunoSEQ multiplex PCR, lists solely in-frame clones and lacks some. The sample has about 56,000 clones; 90% to 95% are singletons. CDR3 length: 15 residues. V shed 5 bases and J 3 bases; nucleotides not matched to a gene: 5. The germline CDR1 and CDR2 sequences are SSHAT and FNYEAQ (reference sequence). The sequenced material came from PBMCs. The gene calls are TRBV7-7 and TRBJ2-1; TRBD2 agrees at 9 bases. The origin of this receptor is a human donor in good health. Some clones in this sample may be carry-over from other donors' samples. Here the CDR3 DNA reads TGTGCCAGCAGCCCCCTGACTAGCGGCTACAATGAGCAGTTCTTC. This encodes CASSPLTSGYNEQFF.